A single sample gave rise to the 15 T cell receptor beta chains below, sequenced in a study of blood T cell repertoires in COVID-19. The assay was immunoSEQ multiplex PCR, and TCRdb's table has in-frame clones only and misses some. The data show 70,000 to 90,000 clones, approximately 82% seen once. The sample was peripheral blood. The source is a woman aged 80 or over with acute or convalescent COVID-19.

This chain uses TRBV5-1 with TRBJ2-2, with TRBD1 matching 7 bases. The CDR3 consists of 15 residues. CDR1 and CDR2 (germline): SGHRS, YFSETQ. J gave up 1 base and V 2 bases, and 2 bases lay outside the gene matches. In DNA, the CDR3 is TGCGCCAGCAGCTTACGGACAGGGAACACCGGGGAGCTGTTTTTT. Protein product: CASSLRTGNTGELFF.

The J gene is TRBJ1-2, the V gene TRBV6-5, with TRBD1 matching over 7 bases. The CDR3 is made up of 14 amino acids. The V gene's germline CDR1 is MNHEY and CDR2 SVGAGI. V shed 7 bases, J shed 2 bases, and the junction held 7 bases outside the gene matches. The CDR3 nucleotides read TGTGCCAGCATTCAATCAGGGGGAAACTATGGCTACACCTTC. Amino acids: CASIQSGGNYGYTF.

The CDR3, as DNA: TGCAGCGTTGACTTCCAGGAACGAAGCTCCTATAATTCACCCCTCCACTTT. This codes for CSVDFQERSSYNSPLHF. The V and J genes are TRBV29-1 and TRBJ1-6; D remains ambiguous. The V end lost 3 bases, the J end lost 0 bases, and 15 bases lay between the germline ends. This CDR3 spans 17 amino acids. Germline-derived CDR1 and CDR2 are SQVTM and ANQGSEA.

The CDR3 bases are TGTGCCATCAGTGAGCGGACTAGCGGGAACATTGATACGCAGTATTTT. Its translation is CAISERTSGNIDTQYF. V is TRBV10-3 and J is TRBJ2-3; TRBD2 agrees at 12 bases. Looked up from germline, CDR1 is ENHRY and CDR2 is SYGVKD. The CDR3 runs to 16 residues. The junction had 6 bases not matched to a gene; V was cut back by 2 bases and J by 6 bases.

V gene TRBV24-1 combines with J gene TRBJ1-2; D remains unclear. The V end was cut by 6 bases, the J end by 2 bases, with 6 bases between. Germline V CDR1 and CDR2: KGHDR, SFDVKD. The CDR3 consists of 12 residues. CDR3 in amino acids: CATSQENYGYTF. The CDR3 nucleotides are TGTGCCACCAGTCAGGAAAACTATGGCTACACCTTC.

This clone was detected only a few times. The chain has TRBV12-3 or TRBV12-4 and TRBJ1-2; 7 bases are a match to TRBD1. Trimming at V came to 6 bases and at J to 4 bases, leaving 2 bases not matched to a gene. CDR3 length: 12 residues. CDR3 region: CASSDRVYGYTF. The CDR3 nucleotides are TGTGCCAGCAGCGACAGGGTCTATGGCTACACCTTC.

The chain links TRBV3-1 (or the pseudogene TRBV3-2) to TRBJ2-3; D is unresolved. CDR1 and CDR2 (germline): LGHDT, YNNKEL (reference sequence). Between the trimmed V and J ends, which lost 1 base and 2 bases, there was a span of 7 bases. The CDR3 has 14 amino acids. CDR3 amino acids: CASSQGLVTDTQYF. The CDR3 DNA reads TGTGCCAGCAGCCAAGGACTGGTCACAGATACGCAGTATTTT.

This chain joins TRBV7-2 and TRBJ1-2; D not certain. V gave up 2 bases and J gave up 0 bases, with 10 bases separating them. The CDR3 covers 15 residues. Germline V gene data show CDR1 as SGHTA and CDR2 as FQGNSA. The CDR3 spells CASSLSGSPNYGYTF. DNA of the CDR3: TGTGCCAGCAGCTTATCAGGCAGTCCTAACTATGGCTACACCTTC.

Details on this clone: A junction boundary mismatches the germline segment, possibly from a read error. CDR3 sequence: CASREAGTPNYEQYF. CDR3 DNA sequence: TGTGCCAGCAGGGAAGCTGGGACTCCAAACTACGAGCAGTACTTC. The chain combines TRBV6-1 with TRBJ2-7; D might be TRBD2 (6 bases). The germline V gene encodes CDR1 MNHNS and CDR2 SASEGT. The length of the CDR3 is 15 residues.

V and J are TRBV6-4 and TRBJ1-1; TRBD1 is a possible D gene (5 bases). Deletions cut 2 bases from V and 1 base from J, with 8 bases between. Germline values: CDR1 MRHNA, CDR2 SNTAGT. The CDR3 covers 14 residues. CDR3 nucleotides: TGTGCCAGCAGTGACACGGACAAGAACACTGAAGCTTTCTTT. This codes for CASSDTDKNTEAFF.

The chain recombines TRBV6-1 with TRBJ2-2; TRBD1 might be the D (5 bases). Germline V gene sequence: CDR1 MNHNS, CDR2 SASEGT. V shed 2 bases and J shed 2 bases, with 9 bases lying between them. The CDR3 extends over 15 amino acids. CDR3 bases: TGTGCCAGCAGTGAACAGGGCTATAACACCGGGGAGCTGTTTTTT. This gives the protein CASSEQGYNTGELFF.

The CDR3 region is CSASGGGQGYTF. CDR3 coding DNA: TGCAGTGCTAGTGGGGGGGGCCAGGGCTACACCTTC. J is TRBJ1-2 and V is TRBV20-1, with a tentative D call TRBD1 (6 bases). V lost 3 bases and J 8 bases, leaving 13 bases between the germline ends. This CDR3 contains 12 residues. Germline CDR1 and CDR2: DFQATT and SNEGSKA (reference sequence).

J is TRBJ1-1 and V is TRBV12-3 or TRBV12-4; tentative D call: TRBD1 (6 bases). CDR3 length equals 13 residues. V shed 2 bases and J shed 5 bases, with 9 bases lying between them. CDR3 loop: CASSLLRGTEAFF. In nucleotides, the CDR3 is TGTGCCAGCAGTTTACTCAGGGGAACTGAAGCTTTCTTT.

The chain employs TRBV6-5 and TRBJ2-7; D ambiguous. This CDR3 has 12 residues. The germline V and J ends were trimmed by 6 bases and 1 base, with 7 bases remaining between them. Germline V gene sequence: CDR1 MNHEY, CDR2 SVGAGI. The CDR3 reads CASRSESYEQYF. The DNA for the CDR3 is TGTGCCAGCAGAAGTGAGTCCTACGAGCAGTACTTC.

The chain combines TRBV7-8 with TRBJ1-3, with no clear D. The CDR3 is made up of 14 amino acids. CDR1 and CDR2 (germline): SGHVS, FQNEAQ. With 5 bases removed from V and 4 bases from J, the gap between germline ends came to 12 bases. For the CDR3, the DNA is TGTGCCAGCAGCCCCCCCTTTGAGGGAAACACCATATATTTT. It encodes CASSPPFEGNTIYF.